This is a list of T cell receptor beta chains from one sample in a study of PD-1 blockade in classical Hodgkin lymphoma. Sequenced by immunoSEQ multiplex PCR; TCRdb stores in-frame clones only, minus some. The sample gives 25,000 to 35,000 clones, over 55% of which show up once; roughly 3% is in the top ten. Here the sequenced sample was peripheral blood mononuclear cells (PBMCs), taken before the second cycle of nivolumab. The receptors here all came from a human donor with classical Hodgkin lymphoma. Each CDR3 is given with its conserved first and last residue. The D gene is left open where the match is weak. Expanded clones are given a class, and other clones once, few, many or no size at all.

cdr3_aa cdr3_nt j_call v_call clone_size d_call
CASSLQGSGKNIQYF TGTGCCAGCAGCCTACAGGGGTCGGGCAAAAACATTCAGTACTTC TRBJ2-4 TRBV7-2 - TRBD1
CAIYHGGVVFGNEQFF TGTGCCATCTACCACGGGGGGGTGGTGTTCGGGAATGAGCAGTTCTTC TRBJ2-1 TRBV6-6 - TRBD2
CASSHDRDNSPLHF TGTGCCAGCAGCCACGACAGGGACAATTCACCCCTCCACTTT TRBJ1-6 TRBV28 - TRBD1
CASSQIRGDRAYEQYF TGTGCCAGCAGCCAAATACGGGGGGACAGGGCCTACGAGCAGTACTTC TRBJ2-7 TRBV11-2 - TRBD1
CASTRGQGLISYGYTF TGTGCCAGCACCCGGGGACAGGGGTTAATTTCCTATGGCTACACCTTC TRBJ1-2 TRBV28 few TRBD1
CASSLRGGRSAGLNTEAFF TGCGCCAGCAGCTTGAGGGGGGGCAGATCGGCTGGTTTAAACACTGAAGCTTTCTTT TRBJ1-1 TRBV5-1 few -
CASSQVTSVETQYF TGTGCCAGCAGCCAAGTCACTAGCGTCGAGACCCAGTACTTC TRBJ2-5 TRBV14 - TRBD2
CSGGVGGIQDGYTF TGCAGCGGTGGCGTCGGGGGTATTCAGGATGGCTACACCTTC TRBJ1-2 TRBV29-1 few -
CASSFSPSAEAFF TGTGCCAGCAGTTTCAGCCCGAGCGCTGAAGCTTTCTTT TRBJ1-1 TRBV27 once -
CASSQHGVTDTQYF TGTGCCAGCAGCCAGCACGGGGTAACAGATACGCAGTATTTT TRBJ2-3 TRBV7-8 - -
CASSAGTQKYF TGTGCCAGCAGTGCCGGGACACAGAAGTACTTC TRBJ2-4 TRBV6-5 medium-sized -
CASSQVSGTEAFF TGCGCCAGCAGCCAAGTATCGGGGACTGAAGCTTTCTTT TRBJ1-1 TRBV4-1 - -
CASKGLAGGNTQYF TGTGCCAGTAAGGGGCTAGCGGGGGGGAATACGCAGTATTTT TRBJ2-3 TRBV19 - TRBD2
CASSARGLAASTDTQYF TGTGCCAGTAGTGCCCGGGGTCTAGCGGCTAGCACAGATACGCAGTATTTT TRBJ2-3 TRBV19 - TRBD2
CASSSSVSLAGTDTQYF TGTGCCAGCAGTTCCTCCGTCTCCCTAGCGGGCACAGATACGCAGTATTTT TRBJ2-3 TRBV28 few TRBD2
CASSFPNPLYGYTF TGTGCCAGCAGCTTTCCTAACCCCCTCTATGGCTACACCTTC TRBJ1-2 TRBV5-6 - -